This T cell receptor (beta chain) derives from a study of CD8 T cells in Susac syndrome. V was shortened by 2 bases and J by 6 bases, with 11 bases between the two germline ends. The CDR3 totals 13 residues. Germline V gene data show CDR1 as MNHEY and CDR2 as SMNVEV (reference sequence). The authors reverse transcribed about 0.5 to 1 ug RNA with random hexamers. TCRdb processed the immunoSEQ multiplex PCR reads anew with MiXCR; each CDR3 protein has one entry. The table lists roughly 400,000 distinct CDR3 sequences, approximately 85% of them singletons. The TCR originated in a human donor with multiple sclerosis. Sequences were obtained from CD8+ T cells from PBMCs. The J gene is TRBJ2-7, the V gene TRBV27, with a tentative D call TRBD2 (6 bases). CDR3 amino acids: CASSLAAGPEQYF. The CDR3 DNA reads TGTGCCAGCAGTTTAGCTGCGGGGCCCGAGCAGTACTTC.